Below, 14 T cell receptor beta chains from the same sample are listed, as sequenced in a study of blood T cell repertoires in COVID-19. Method: immunoSEQ multiplex PCR; TCRdb's copy keeps in-frame clones and lacks some. This sample has about 94,000 clones, with roughly four fifths found just once. The sequenced sample was peripheral blood. These receptors came from a man aged 55 to 70 with acute or convalescent COVID-19.

This chain uses TRBV11-2 with TRBJ2-7; perhaps TRBD1 as D (5 bases). The CDR3 covers 14 residues. Trimming stripped 5 bases from V and 3 bases from J, with 14 bases between. The germline V gene has CDR1 SGHAT and CDR2 FQNNGV. The CDR3 region is CASSTRQTSYEQYF. The CDR3 region has the DNA TGTGCCAGCAGCACAAGACAGACGAGCTACGAGCAGTACTTC.

This sequence joins TRBV3-1 (or the pseudogene TRBV3-2) and TRBJ2-3; 7 bases match TRBD2. J was trimmed by 0 bases and V by 7 bases; bases with no gene match: 4. Per germline, CDR1 LGHDT and CDR2 YNNKEL (reference sequence). The CDR3 runs 14 residues. DNA of the CDR3: TGTGCCAGCAACCGCGGGGGAAGCACAGATACGCAGTATTTT. Translating it yields CASNRGGSTDTQYF.

The V call is TRBV5-1, the J call TRBJ1-1, with 10 nucleotides matching TRBD1. Germline-derived CDR1 and CDR2 are SGHRS and YFSETQ. Trimming cost V 3 bases and J 5 bases; bases outside gene matches: 4. The CDR3 has 14 residues. CDR3 sequence reads: CASSYGTGETEAFF. The CDR3 nucleotides are TGCGCCAGCAGCTATGGGACAGGGGAAACTGAAGCTTTCTTT.

The sample holds a few counts of this clone. The chain uses TRBV6-6 and TRBJ2-7; D is perhaps TRBD2 (6 bases). V lost 0 bases, J lost 1 base, and 10 bases lay in between. From germline, CDR1 is MNHNY and CDR2 SVGAGI (reference sequence). This CDR3 is 15 amino acids long. CDR3 sequence reads: CASSYSGGLSYEQYF. The CDR3 DNA reads TGTGCCAGCAGTTACTCGGGCGGACTATCCTACGAGCAGTACTTC.

The chain links TRBV7-2 to TRBJ2-5, with a possible D match to TRBD2 (7 bases). Trimming took 5 bases from V and 1 from J, leaving 14 bases between them. Germline-derived CDR1 and CDR2 are SGHTA and FQGNSA. The CDR3 covers 15 residues. CDR3 nucleotides: TGTGCCAGCAGCCCCCTAGGGGGGGGCCAAGAGACCCAGTACTTC. It is translated as CASSPLGGGQETQYF.

On this clone itself: The junction differs from germline at one of its ends, possibly a read error. The rearrangement links TRBV28 to TRBJ1-1; D may be TRBD1 (5 bases). This CDR3 comprises 12 residues. The germline gives CDR1 MDHEN, CDR2 SYDVKM. This chain's CDR3 is CASSEDTGEMSF. The CDR3 nucleotides are TGTGCCAGCAGTGAAGACACGGGGGAGATGAGCTTT.

Worth noting for this clone: At the DNA level, this CDR3 is encoded by other sequences in the same sample as well. The chain employs TRBV7-9 and TRBJ1-1; 8 bases are a match to TRBD1. The trim removed 3 bases at V and 2 bases at J, leaving 2 bases unmatched. The germline gives CDR1 SEHNR, CDR2 FQNEAQ (reference sequence). The CDR3 loop spans 14 amino acids. Here the CDR3 reads CASSLGQENTEAFF. As DNA, the CDR3 is TGTGCCAGCAGCTTGGGACAGGAAAACACTGAAGCTTTCTTT. Looking up the rest from reference TRBV7-9 and TRBJ1-1 gives the full variable domain: DTGVSQNPRHKITKRGQNVTFRCDPISEHNRLYWYRQTLGQGPEFLTYFQNEAQLEKSRLLSDRFSAERPKGSFSTLEIQRTEQGDSAMYLCASSLGQENTEAFFGQGTRLTVV.

This clone has only a few counts. This chain joins TRBV2 and TRBJ2-2; no reliable D call. The CDR3 spans 15 residues. CDR1 is SNHLY and CDR2 is FYNNEI in the germline V gene. Trimming took 3 bases from V and 4 from J, leaving 12 bases between them. CDR3 in amino acids: CASSDSHIGTGELFF. CDR3 nucleotides: TGTGCCAGCAGTGACAGTCATATTGGCACCGGGGAGCTGTTTTTT. The variable domain in full, completed from reference TRBV2 and TRBJ2-2, reads EPEVTQTPSHQVTQMGQEVILRCVPISNHLYFYWYRQILGQKVEFLVSFYNNEISEKSEIFDDQFSVERPDGSNFTLKIRSTKLEDSAMYFCASSDSHIGTGELFFGEGSRLTVL.

The gene calls are TRBV7-3 and TRBJ2-5, with TRBD2 identical over 15 bases. The junction had 1 base not matched to a gene; V was cut back by 4 bases and J by 4 bases. CDR1 is SGHTA and CDR2 is FQGTGA in the germline V gene. The CDR3 extends over 15 amino acids. This chain's CDR3 is CASSSGLAGGETQYF. The DNA for the CDR3 is TGTGCCAGCAGCTCGGGACTAGCGGGGGGAGAGACCCAGTACTTC.

The chain carries TRBV19 and TRBJ1-1; TRBD1 might be the D (6 bases). Looked up from germline, CDR1 is LNHDA and CDR2 is SQIVND (reference sequence). The CDR3 covers 14 residues. The ends were cut back, 3 bases at V and 5 bases at J, with 13 bases in the middle. CDR3 residues: CASSIQAGETEAFF. The CDR3 bases are TGTGCCAGTAGTATTCAGGCAGGGGAAACTGAAGCTTTCTTT.

This chain links TRBV18 with TRBJ1-5; 7 bases are shared with TRBD1. The germline gives CDR1 KGHSH, CDR2 LQKENI. The V segment lost 3 bases and the J segment 0 bases; nucleotides outside the gene matches: 5. The CDR3 spans 16 residues. DNA for the CDR3: TGTGCCAGCTCACCGGCCCGGGACAGTAGCAATCAGCCCCAGCATTTT. Amino acids: CASSPARDSSNQPQHF.

The genes are TRBV2 and TRBJ1-1; possibly TRBD1 for D (6 bases). This CDR3 contains 14 residues. Germline V CDR1 and CDR2: SNHLY, FYNNEI. V was cut by 6 bases and J by 0 bases, with 11 bases left in between. CDR3: CASRTQGLNTEAFF. The CDR3 DNA reads TGTGCCAGCAGGACACAGGGCCTGAACACTGAAGCTTTCTTT.

This chain connects TRBV7-3 to TRBJ2-7; 10 bases fit TRBD1. After removal of 5 bases from V and 5 bases from J, the junction contained 9 bases not matched to a gene. The CDR3 covers 15 residues. Germline V gene lookup returns CDR1 SGHTA and CDR2 FQGTGA. For the CDR3, the DNA is TGTGCCAGCAGCCCAGGGGGACAGGGGAGACACGAGCAGTACTTC. It is translated as CASSPGGQGRHEQYF.

This chain links TRBV7-9 with TRBJ2-1; 7 nucleotides match TRBD1. The CDR3 totals 14 residues. Germline lookup yields CDR1 SEHNR and CDR2 FQNEAQ (reference sequence). V lost 0 bases and J lost 9; bases outside the gene matches: 5. This CDR3 is CASSLAGWTGEQFF. The CDR3 DNA is TGTGCCAGCAGCTTAGCGGGGTGGACAGGTGAGCAGTTCTTC.